Each of the 26 T cell receptor beta chains below was sequenced from the same sample in a study of T cell responses to AZD1222 COVID-19 vaccine. Assay used: immunoSEQ multiplex PCR; TCRdb lists only in-frame clones, some missing. This sample has tens of thousands of clones, with about nine tenths found just once. The material was peripheral blood, obtained on day 0 of AZD1222 vaccination. These receptors all stem from an adult in good health.

The V gene is TRBV15, the J gene TRBJ2-7; TRBD2 agrees at 13 bases. The CDR3 loop spans 15 amino acids. V trimming: 8 bases; J trimming: 5 bases; junction bases outside the gene matches: 9. Germline V CDR1 and CDR2: LNHNV, YYDKDF (reference sequence). DNA for the CDR3: TGTGCCACCGGCCACGGACTAGCGGGAGTAAACGAGCAGTACTTC. Protein: CATGHGLAGVNEQYF.

This chain links TRBV27 with TRBJ1-1, with 7 bases aligning to TRBD1. The germline gives CDR1 MNHEY, CDR2 SMNVEV (reference sequence). J was trimmed by 1 base and V by 2 bases; bases with no gene match: 4. The CDR3 covers 15 residues. Here the CDR3 DNA reads TGTGCCAGCAGTTTAACAGGGGTTGGGAACACTGAAGCTTTCTTT. Its protein is CASSLTGVGNTEAFF.

This clone has just a few counts. The rearrangement uses TRBV11-1 and TRBJ2-5, with TRBD2 matching over 8 bases. Germline V CDR1 and CDR2: SGHAT, FQDESV (reference sequence). Losses at the gene ends were 2 bases for V and 5 bases for J; bases not matched to a gene: 10. The CDR3 loop spans 16 amino acids. The CDR3 DNA sequence: TGTGCCAGCAGCTTATTCCCCAGCGGGAGTTTGGAGACCCAGTACTTC. It yields the protein CASSLFPSGSLETQYF.

V is TRBV18 and J is TRBJ1-1; the D gene is possibly TRBD1 (6 bases). This CDR3 region has 16 residues. Trimming removed 3 bases from V and 5 bases from J, with 19 bases in between. Germline V lookup: CDR1 KGHSH, CDR2 LQKENI. DNA of the CDR3: TGTGCCAGCTCACCGCGTCTTACAGGGATGGGGACTGAAGCTTTCTTT. Protein: CASSPRLTGMGTEAFF.

The rearrangement joins TRBV12-3 or TRBV12-4 to TRBJ1-2, with a possible D match to TRBD1 (5 bases). Trimming took 8 bases from V and 8 from J, leaving 18 bases between them. CDR3 length equals 13 residues. As DNA, the CDR3 is TGTGCCAGCTCCCTTGGGGGTGGCCGGGGCTACACCTTC. It codes for CASSLGGGRGYTF.

The J gene is TRBJ2-3, the V gene TRBV3-1 (or the pseudogene TRBV3-2); no clear D gene. Between the trimmed V and J ends, which lost 9 bases and 2 bases, there was a span of 12 bases. Germline loops: CDR1 LGHDT, CDR2 YNNKEL (reference sequence). CDR3 length: 13 residues. The CDR3 region has the DNA TGTGCCAGTAAAAAAAAACCCACAGATACGCAGTATTTT. Amino acid sequence: CASKKKPTDTQYF.

The chain has TRBV13 and TRBJ2-7; D assignment may be TRBD1 or TRBD2 (5 bases each). Germline V CDR1 and CDR2: PRHDT, FYEKMQ (reference sequence). V was trimmed by 5 bases and J by 4 bases, leaving 18 bases between them. CDR3 length: 15 residues. CDR3 loop: CASSPRGRGTYEQYF. CDR3 DNA: TGTGCCAGCAGCCCCCGGGGACGAGGCACTTACGAGCAGTACTTC.

V is TRBV7-9 and J is TRBJ2-1, with 9 bases fitting TRBD2. The CDR3 spans 13 residues. V was clipped by 7 bases and J by 8 bases; unmatched bases: 6. Germline lookup yields CDR1 SEHNR and CDR2 FQNEAQ (reference sequence). Here the CDR3 DNA reads TGTGCCAGCACTGGCGGGAGGGTCGATGAGCAGTTCTTC. It encodes CASTGGRVDEQFF.

This clone was counted once. The chain employs TRBV6-5 and TRBJ2-1, with TRBD1 as a possible D gene (7 bases). The V end lost 7 bases, the J end lost 7 bases, and 17 bases lay between the germline ends. The germline V gene has CDR1 MNHEY and CDR2 SVGAGI. This CDR3 contains 14 residues. This chain's CDR3 is CASIPQPGGNEQFF. For the CDR3, the DNA is TGTGCCAGCATCCCCCAACCAGGGGGGAATGAGCAGTTCTTC.

The chain uses TRBV13 and TRBJ2-1; D is unclear. The CDR3 length is 11 residues. Trimming removed 5 bases at V and 4 bases at J, with 3 bases between. Germline lookup yields CDR1 PRHDT and CDR2 FYEKMQ (reference sequence). The CDR3 bases are TGTGCCAGCAGCGTTTACAATGAGCAGTTCTTC. This encodes CASSVYNEQFF.

The genes are TRBV7-8 and TRBJ2-5; 9 bases agree with TRBD1. Trimming at V came to 8 bases and at J to 5 bases, leaving 9 bases not matched to a gene. Germline values: CDR1 SGHVS, CDR2 FQNEAQ. The CDR3 length is 14 residues. CDR3 sequence reads: CASRYRGLGETQYF. CDR3 bases: TGTGCCAGCCGATACAGGGGGCTCGGGGAGACCCAGTACTTC.

The CDR3 region has the DNA TGTGCCAGCAGCGTGCAGTGGTTCGATTACAATGAGCAGTTCTTC. Encoded protein: CASSVQWFDYNEQFF. This sequence joins TRBV9 and TRBJ2-1; D ambiguous. The CDR3 consists of 15 residues. The germline gives CDR1 SGDLS, CDR2 YYNGEE. Trimming stripped 2 bases from V and 4 bases from J, with 13 bases between.

The chain joins TRBV2 to TRBJ2-5; tentative D call: TRBD2 (6 bases). Germline V CDR1 and CDR2: SNHLY, FYNNEI. The CDR3 is 15 residues long. V was trimmed by 6 bases and J by 5 bases, leaving 19 bases between them. The CDR3 loop reads CASRPRGNREETQYF. CDR3 DNA: TGTGCCAGCAGGCCCCGCGGGAACCGGGAGGAGACCCAGTACTTC.

By its share, this clone is medium-sized. The chain employs TRBV6-5 and TRBJ1-6; D gene ambiguous. Germline V gene data show CDR1 as MNHEY and CDR2 as SVGAGI. The V end was cut by 7 bases, the J end by 7 bases, with 11 bases between. This CDR3 comprises 13 residues. In nucleotides, the CDR3 is TGTGCCAGCAATGGACCGGAAAATTCACCCCTCCACTTT. Translation: CASNGPENSPLHF.

This chain connects TRBV4-3 to TRBJ1-1, with a possible D match to TRBD1 (5 bases). The CDR3 runs to 16 residues. V was clipped by 0 bases and J by 0 bases, with 11 bases between them. Germline-derived CDR1 and CDR2 are LGHNA and YSLEER. CDR3 sequence: CASSQEWAQVNTEAFF. The CDR3, as DNA: TGCGCCAGCAGCCAAGAATGGGCACAGGTGAACACTGAAGCTTTCTTT.

The rearrangement joins TRBV6-1 to TRBJ2-1; 8 bases agree with TRBD2. J gave up 8 bases and V 2 bases, and 11 bases lay outside the gene matches. This CDR3 is built from 16 residues. Per the germline V gene, CDR1 is MNHNS and CDR2 is SASEGT. The DNA for the CDR3 is TGTGCCAGCAGTGAATCCCTTGGTCTAGCGGGCGATGAGCAGTTCTTC. Translating it yields CASSESLGLAGDEQFF.

V and J are TRBV11-3 and TRBJ1-1; D may be TRBD1 (6 bases). V lost 2 bases and J lost 1, with 8 bases in between. The CDR3 spans 14 residues. Germline-derived CDR1 and CDR2 are SGHNT and YENEEA. The CDR3 nucleotides read TGTGCCAGCAGCTTATCGGGACAGAACACTGAAGCTTTCTTT. It specifies CASSLSGQNTEAFF.

J is TRBJ1-2 and V is TRBV9; 9 bases are a match to TRBD1. The CDR3 is 14 amino acids. J gave up 3 bases and V 5 bases, and 5 bases lay outside the gene matches. The germline V gene has CDR1 SGDLS and CDR2 YYNGEE. The CDR3: CASSRRTGDYGYTF. CDR3 sequence (DNA): TGTGCCAGCAGTCGCCGGACAGGGGACTATGGCTACACCTTC. The variable domain in full, completed from reference TRBV9 and TRBJ1-2, reads DSGVTQTPKHLITATGQRVTLRCSPRSGDLSVYWYQQSLDQGLQFLIQYYNGEERAKGNILERFSAQQFPDLHSELNLSSLELGDSALYFCASSRRTGDYGYTFGSGTRLTVV.

This sequence joins TRBV19 and TRBJ2-7; no clear D gene. Germline lookup yields CDR1 LNHDA and CDR2 SQIVND (reference sequence). Trimming left V 3 bases short and J 2 bases short, with 8 bases between. The length of the CDR3 is 13 residues. In DNA form, the CDR3 reads TGTGCCAGTAGTATTCAAGGCCCCTACGAGCAGTACTTC. It encodes CASSIQGPYEQYF.

This clone was seen once. This sequence joins TRBV18 and TRBJ1-1; TRBD1 might be the D (6 bases). The CDR3 consists of 15 residues. From germline, CDR1 is KGHSH and CDR2 LQKENI. The germline V and J ends were trimmed by 3 bases and 1 base, with 12 bases remaining between them. Here the CDR3 DNA reads TGTGCCAGCTCACCTTGGGGGGCGCCGAACACTGAAGCTTTCTTT. Protein: CASSPWGAPNTEAFF.

This chain connects TRBV27 to TRBJ2-7; tentatively, D is TRBD1 (5 bases). The ends were cut back, 4 bases at V and 2 bases at J, with 18 bases in the middle. The CDR3 is 16 residues long. CDR1 is MNHEY and CDR2 is SMNVEV in the germline V gene (reference sequence). CDR3 protein: CASSSRTLALTYEQYF. The CDR3 DNA reads as TGTGCCAGCAGTTCCCGGACACTTGCGCTTACCTACGAGCAGTACTTC.

The genes are TRBV10-1 and TRBJ2-1, with 10 bases identical to TRBD2. With 4 bases clipped from V and 3 bases from J, the junction kept 6 bases outside the gene matches. The CDR3 spans 16 residues. CDR1 is WNHNN and CDR2 is SYGVQD in the germline V gene (reference sequence). DNA of the CDR3: TGCGCCAGCAGTGCGGAGACTAGCGGGTTCTACAATGAGCAGTTCTTC. Its protein product is CASSAETSGFYNEQFF.

This clone was observed a handful of times. The chain is built from TRBV10-3 and TRBJ2-3; D not resolved. The CDR3 totals 13 residues. V shed 6 bases and J shed 6 bases, with 13 bases lying between them. Germline CDR1 and CDR2: ENHRY and SYGVKD. The CDR3 DNA reads as TGTGCCATCAGACTCTATCAGTCCGATACGCAGTATTTT. This translates into CAIRLYQSDTQYF.

V and J are TRBV6-1 and TRBJ1-1; D uncertain. The CDR3 runs 13 residues. Trimming cost V 0 bases and J 6 bases, with 8 bases left between them. Germline assignment: CDR1 MNHNS and CDR2 SASEGT. CDR3 nucleotides: TGTGCCAGCAGTGAAGCGATTATATCTGAAGCTTTCTTT. Protein product: CASSEAIISEAFF.

The chain links TRBV4-2 to TRBJ2-1, with TRBD2 matching 10 bases. CDR3 length: 17 residues. The V segment lost 1 base and the J segment 12 bases; nucleotides outside the gene matches: 15. The germline gives CDR1 LGHNA, CDR2 YNFKEQ. The DNA for the CDR3 is TGTGCCAGCAGCCAAGTCAGAGAGAGCGGGGGGGACACAGGGCAGTTCTTC. This encodes CASSQVRESGGDTGQFF.

CDR3 nucleotides: TGTGCCAGCAGTGAGGGGCCGGGGATCAATGAAAAACTGTTTTTT. Its translation is CASSEGPGINEKLFF. The J gene is TRBJ1-4, the V gene TRBV2; perhaps TRBD1 as D (5 bases). The CDR3 sequence is 15 residues long. Germline CDR1 and CDR2: SNHLY and FYNNEI. The V end was cut by 3 bases, the J end by 5 bases, with 13 bases between.